This passage covers 2 T cell receptor beta chains from one sample sequenced in a study of T-cell memory formation after mild COVID-19. TCRdb reanalysed the 5' RACE reads using MiXCR and keeps one entry per CDR3 protein. The sample lists over 350,000 distinct CDR3 sequences, 15% to 20% occurring once. The sequencing input was PBMCs or a T cell subset sorted from them (not recorded which). These TCRs come from a young man who had mild COVID-19 (a few samples of this study predate the infection). Cell type and time point are not known.

This clonotype turned up a few times. This chain connects TRBV11-2 to TRBJ1-1; D is perhaps TRBD1 (5 bases). CDR3 length: 12 residues. V was trimmed by 6 bases and J by 11 bases, leaving 16 bases between them. In germline, CDR1 is SGHAT, CDR2 FQNNGV. CDR3 region: CASRSRAGWAFF. In nucleotides, the CDR3 is TGTGCCAGCAGATCTCGGGCAGGGTGGGCTTTCTTT.

On this clonotype itself: A much larger clone sits a single nucleotide away, making a read error possible. This chain joins TRBV5-1 and TRBJ1-2; D not resolved. From germline, CDR1 is SGHRS and CDR2 YFSETQ. The CDR3 is 11 residues long. This CDR3 reads CARSSNYGYTF. The CDR3, as DNA: TGCGCCAGAAGCTCTAACTATGGCTACACCTTC.